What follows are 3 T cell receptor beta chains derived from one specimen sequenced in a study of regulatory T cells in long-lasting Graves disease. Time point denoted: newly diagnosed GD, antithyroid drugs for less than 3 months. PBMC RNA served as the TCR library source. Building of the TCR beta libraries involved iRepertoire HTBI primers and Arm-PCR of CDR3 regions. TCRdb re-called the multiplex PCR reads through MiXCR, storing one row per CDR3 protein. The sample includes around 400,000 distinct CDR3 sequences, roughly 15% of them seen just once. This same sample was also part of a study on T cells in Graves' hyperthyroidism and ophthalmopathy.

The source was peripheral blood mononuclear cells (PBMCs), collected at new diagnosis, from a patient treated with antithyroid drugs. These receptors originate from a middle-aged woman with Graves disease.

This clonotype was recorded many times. The CDR3 loop reads CATSRDRARRETQYF. The CDR3 DNA follows: TGTGCCACCAGCAGAGATCGGGCGAGAAGGGAGACCCAGTACTTC. The J gene is TRBJ2-5, the V gene TRBV15; D ambiguous. Germline lookup yields CDR1 LNHNV and CDR2 YYDKDF (reference sequence). This CDR3 spans 15 amino acids. V lost 0 bases and J 5 bases, leaving 13 bases between the germline ends.

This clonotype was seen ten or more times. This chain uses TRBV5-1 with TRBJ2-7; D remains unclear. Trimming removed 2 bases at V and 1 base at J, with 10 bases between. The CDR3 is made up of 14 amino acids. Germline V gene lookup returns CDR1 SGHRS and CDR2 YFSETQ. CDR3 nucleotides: TGCGCCAGCAGCTTAGAATTCGGGTCCTACGAGCAGTACTTC. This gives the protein CASSLEFGSYEQYF.

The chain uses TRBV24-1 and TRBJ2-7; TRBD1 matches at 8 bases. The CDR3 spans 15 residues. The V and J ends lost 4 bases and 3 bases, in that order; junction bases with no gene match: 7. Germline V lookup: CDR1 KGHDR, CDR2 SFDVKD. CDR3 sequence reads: CATSDLGQGGYEQYF. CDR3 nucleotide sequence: TGTGCCACCAGTGACCTAGGACAGGGTGGCTACGAGCAGTACTTC.